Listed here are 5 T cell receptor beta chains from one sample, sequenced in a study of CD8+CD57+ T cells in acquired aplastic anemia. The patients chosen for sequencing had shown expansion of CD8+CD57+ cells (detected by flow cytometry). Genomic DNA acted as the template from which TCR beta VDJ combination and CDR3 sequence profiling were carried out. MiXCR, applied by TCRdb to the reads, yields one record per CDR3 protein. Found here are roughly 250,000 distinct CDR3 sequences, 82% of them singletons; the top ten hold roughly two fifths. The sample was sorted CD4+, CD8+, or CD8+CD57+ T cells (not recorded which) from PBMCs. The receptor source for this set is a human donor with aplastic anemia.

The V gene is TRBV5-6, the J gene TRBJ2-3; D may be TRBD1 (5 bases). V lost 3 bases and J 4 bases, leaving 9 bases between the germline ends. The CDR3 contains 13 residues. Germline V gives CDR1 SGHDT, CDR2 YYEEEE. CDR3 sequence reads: CASSSTGADTQYF. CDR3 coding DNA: TGTGCCAGCAGCTCAACAGGAGCAGATACGCAGTATTTT.

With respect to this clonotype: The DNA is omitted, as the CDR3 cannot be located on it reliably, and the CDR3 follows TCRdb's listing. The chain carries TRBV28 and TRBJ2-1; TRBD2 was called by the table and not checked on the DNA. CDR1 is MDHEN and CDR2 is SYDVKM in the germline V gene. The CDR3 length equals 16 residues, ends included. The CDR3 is CASSTSASGGGSEQFF.

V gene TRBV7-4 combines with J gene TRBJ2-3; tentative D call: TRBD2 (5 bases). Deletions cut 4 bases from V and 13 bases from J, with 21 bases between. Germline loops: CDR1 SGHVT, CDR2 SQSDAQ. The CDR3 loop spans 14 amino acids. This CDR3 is CASSSGRGREAEYF. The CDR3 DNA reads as TGTGCCAGCAGCTCAGGCCGAGGTCGGGAAGCAGAGTATTTT.

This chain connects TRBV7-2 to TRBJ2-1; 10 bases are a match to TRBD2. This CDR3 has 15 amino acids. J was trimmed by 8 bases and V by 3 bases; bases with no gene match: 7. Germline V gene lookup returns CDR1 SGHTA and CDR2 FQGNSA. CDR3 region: CASSLSGLAGDEQFF. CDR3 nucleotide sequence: TGTGCCAGCAGCTTGTCTGGGCTAGCGGGGGATGAGCAGTTCTTC. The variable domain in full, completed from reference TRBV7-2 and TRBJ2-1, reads GAGVSQSPSNKVTEKGKDVELRCDPISGHTALYWYRQSLGQGLEFLIYFQGNSAPDKSGLPSDRFSAERTGGSVSTLTIQRTQQEDSAVYLCASSLSGLAGDEQFFGPGTRLTVL.

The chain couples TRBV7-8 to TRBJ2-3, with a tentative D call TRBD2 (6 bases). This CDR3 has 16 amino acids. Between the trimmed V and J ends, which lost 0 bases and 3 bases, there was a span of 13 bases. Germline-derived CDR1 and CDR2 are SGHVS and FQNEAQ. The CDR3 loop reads CASSLAGGPDTDTQYF. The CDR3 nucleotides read TGTGCCAGCAGCTTAGCGGGAGGTCCCGATACAGATACGCAGTATTTT.